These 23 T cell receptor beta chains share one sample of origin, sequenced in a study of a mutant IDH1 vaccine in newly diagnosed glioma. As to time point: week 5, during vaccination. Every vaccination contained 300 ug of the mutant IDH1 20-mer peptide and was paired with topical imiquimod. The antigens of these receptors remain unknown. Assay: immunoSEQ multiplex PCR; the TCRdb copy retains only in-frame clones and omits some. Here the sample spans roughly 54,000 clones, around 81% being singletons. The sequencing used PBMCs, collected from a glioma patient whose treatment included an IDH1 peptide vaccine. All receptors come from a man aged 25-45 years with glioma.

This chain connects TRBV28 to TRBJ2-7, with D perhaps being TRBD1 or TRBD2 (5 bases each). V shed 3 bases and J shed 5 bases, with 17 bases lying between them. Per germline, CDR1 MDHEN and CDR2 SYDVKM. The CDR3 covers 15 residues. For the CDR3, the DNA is TGTGCCAGCAGTTTCTCAGGGTCCCTCGGGGACGAGCAGTACTTC. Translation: CASSFSGSLGDEQYF.

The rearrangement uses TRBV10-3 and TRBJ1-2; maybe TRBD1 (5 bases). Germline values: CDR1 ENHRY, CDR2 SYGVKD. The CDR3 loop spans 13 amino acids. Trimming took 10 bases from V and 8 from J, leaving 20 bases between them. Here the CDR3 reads CATQGYGAMGYTF. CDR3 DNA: TGTGCCACACAAGGGTATGGGGCTATGGGCTACACCTTC.

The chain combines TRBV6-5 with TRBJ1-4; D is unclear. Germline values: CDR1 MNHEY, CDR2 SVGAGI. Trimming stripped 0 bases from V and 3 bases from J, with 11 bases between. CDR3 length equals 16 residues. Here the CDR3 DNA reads TGTGCCAGCAGTTACTCGGGGTCCGGGGCTAATGAAAAACTGTTTTTT. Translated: CASSYSGSGANEKLFF.

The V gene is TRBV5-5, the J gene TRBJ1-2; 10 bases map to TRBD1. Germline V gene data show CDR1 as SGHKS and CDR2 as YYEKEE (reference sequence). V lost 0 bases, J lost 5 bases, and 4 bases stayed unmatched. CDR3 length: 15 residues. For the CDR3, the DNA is TGTGCCAGCAGCTTGGGGGACAGGGGATGGTATGGCTACACCTTC. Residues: CASSLGDRGWYGYTF.

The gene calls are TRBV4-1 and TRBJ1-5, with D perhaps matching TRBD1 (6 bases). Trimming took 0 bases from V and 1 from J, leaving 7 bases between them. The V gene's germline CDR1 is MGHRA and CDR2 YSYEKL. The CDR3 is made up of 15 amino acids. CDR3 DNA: TGCGCCAGCAGCCAAGAGGACAGCAGCAATCAGCCCCAGCATTTT. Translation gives CASSQEDSSNQPQHF.

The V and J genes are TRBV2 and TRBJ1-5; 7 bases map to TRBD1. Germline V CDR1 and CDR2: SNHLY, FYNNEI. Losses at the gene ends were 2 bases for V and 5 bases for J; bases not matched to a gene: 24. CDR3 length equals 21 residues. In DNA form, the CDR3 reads TGTGCCAGCAGTGAACGCGAAGTGGGGGGAGGGGGCTCCGGCTTACATCAGCCCCAGCATTTT. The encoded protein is CASSEREVGGGGSGLHQPQHF. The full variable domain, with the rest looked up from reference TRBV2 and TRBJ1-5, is EPEVTQTPSHQVTQMGQEVILRCVPISNHLYFYWYRQILGQKVEFLVSFYNNEISEKSEIFDDQFSVERPDGSNFTLKIRSTKLEDSAMYFCASSEREVGGGGSGLHQPQHFGDGTRLSIL.

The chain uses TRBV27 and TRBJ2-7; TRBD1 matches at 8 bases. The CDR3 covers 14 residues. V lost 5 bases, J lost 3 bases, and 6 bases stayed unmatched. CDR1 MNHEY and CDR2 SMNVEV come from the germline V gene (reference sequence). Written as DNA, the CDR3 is TGTGCCAGCAGTCAAGGGACAGGCGTCTACGAGCAGTACTTC. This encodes CASSQGTGVYEQYF.

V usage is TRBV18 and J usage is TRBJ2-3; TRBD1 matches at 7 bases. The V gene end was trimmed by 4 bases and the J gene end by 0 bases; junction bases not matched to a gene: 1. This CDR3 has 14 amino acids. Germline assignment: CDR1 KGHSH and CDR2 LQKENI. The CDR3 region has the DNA TGTGCCAGCTCACAGGGGGCTAGCACAGATACGCAGTATTTT. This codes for CASSQGASTDTQYF.

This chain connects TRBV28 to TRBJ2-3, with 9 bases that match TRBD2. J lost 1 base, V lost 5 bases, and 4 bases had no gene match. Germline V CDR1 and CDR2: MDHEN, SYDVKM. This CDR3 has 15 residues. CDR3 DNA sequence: TGTGCCAGCAGTCATGAGCGGGGGGGCACAGATACGCAGTATTTT. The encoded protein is CASSHERGGTDTQYF.

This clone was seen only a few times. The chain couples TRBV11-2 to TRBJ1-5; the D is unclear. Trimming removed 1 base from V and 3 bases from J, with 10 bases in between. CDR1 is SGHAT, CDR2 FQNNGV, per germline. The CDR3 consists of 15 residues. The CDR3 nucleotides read TGTGCCAGCAGCTTAGCGGGTACCCCCAATCAGCCCCAGCATTTT. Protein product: CASSLAGTPNQPQHF.

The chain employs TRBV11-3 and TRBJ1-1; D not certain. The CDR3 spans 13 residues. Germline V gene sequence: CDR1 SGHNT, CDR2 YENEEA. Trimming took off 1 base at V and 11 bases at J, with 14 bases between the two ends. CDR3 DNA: TGTGCCAGCAGCTTAGCGATGAAAGAACCGGCTTTCTTT. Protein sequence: CASSLAMKEPAFF. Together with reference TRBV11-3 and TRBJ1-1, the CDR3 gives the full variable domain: EAGVVQSPRYKIIEKKQPVAFWCNPISGHNTLYWYLQNLGQGPELLIRYENEEAVDDSQLPKDRFSAERLKGVDSTLKIQPAELGDSAVYLCASSLAMKEPAFFGQGTRLTVV.

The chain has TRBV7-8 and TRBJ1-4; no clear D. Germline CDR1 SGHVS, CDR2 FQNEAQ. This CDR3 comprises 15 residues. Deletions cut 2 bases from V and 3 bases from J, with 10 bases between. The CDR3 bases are TGTGCCAGCAGCTTAATTGGCGGCGCTAATGAAAAACTGTTTTTT. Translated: CASSLIGGANEKLFF.

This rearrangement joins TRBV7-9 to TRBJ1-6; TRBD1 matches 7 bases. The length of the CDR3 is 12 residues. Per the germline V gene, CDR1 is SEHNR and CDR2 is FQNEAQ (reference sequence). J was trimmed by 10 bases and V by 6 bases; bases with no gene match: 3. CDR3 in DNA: TGTGCCAGCAGGATACAGGGGTCACCCCTCCACTTT. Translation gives CASRIQGSPLHF.

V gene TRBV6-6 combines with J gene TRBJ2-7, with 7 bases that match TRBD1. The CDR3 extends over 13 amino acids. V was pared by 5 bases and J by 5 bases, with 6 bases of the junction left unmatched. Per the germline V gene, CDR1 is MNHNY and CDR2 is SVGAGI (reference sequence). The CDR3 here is CASSPSRGHEQYF. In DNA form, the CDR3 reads TGTGCCAGCAGTCCTTCTAGGGGGCACGAGCAGTACTTC.

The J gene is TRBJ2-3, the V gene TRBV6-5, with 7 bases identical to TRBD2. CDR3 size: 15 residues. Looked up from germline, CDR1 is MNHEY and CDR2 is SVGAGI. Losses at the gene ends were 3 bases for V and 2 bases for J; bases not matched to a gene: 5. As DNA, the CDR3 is TGTGCCAGCAGTTATTGGGGGGGAAACACAGATACGCAGTATTTT. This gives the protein CASSYWGGNTDTQYF.

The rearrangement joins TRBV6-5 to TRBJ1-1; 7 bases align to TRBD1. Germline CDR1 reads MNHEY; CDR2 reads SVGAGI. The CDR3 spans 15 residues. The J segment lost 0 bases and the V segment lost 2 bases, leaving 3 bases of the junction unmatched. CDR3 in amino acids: CASSYAGGLNTEAFF. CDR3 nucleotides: TGTGCCAGCAGTTACGCAGGGGGGTTGAACACTGAAGCTTTCTTT.

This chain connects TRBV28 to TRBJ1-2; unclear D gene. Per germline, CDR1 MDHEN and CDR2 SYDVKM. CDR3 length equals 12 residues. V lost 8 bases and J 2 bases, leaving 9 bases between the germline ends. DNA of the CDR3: TGTGCCAGCGCTGCCGTCAACTATGGCTACACCTTC. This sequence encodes CASAAVNYGYTF.

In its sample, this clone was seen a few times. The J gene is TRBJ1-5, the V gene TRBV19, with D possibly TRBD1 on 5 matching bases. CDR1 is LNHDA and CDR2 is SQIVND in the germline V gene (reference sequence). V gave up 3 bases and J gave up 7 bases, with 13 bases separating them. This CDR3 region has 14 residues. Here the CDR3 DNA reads TGTGCCAGTAGTATGTGGGGCAGTAGGCAGCCCCAGCATTTT. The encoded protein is CASSMWGSRQPQHF.

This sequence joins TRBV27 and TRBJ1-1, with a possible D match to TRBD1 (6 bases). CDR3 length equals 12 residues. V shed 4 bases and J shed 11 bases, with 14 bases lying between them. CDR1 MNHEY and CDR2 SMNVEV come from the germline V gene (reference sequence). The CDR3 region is CASSWGPGWAFF. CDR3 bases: TGTGCCAGCAGTTGGGGGCCGGGATGGGCTTTCTTT.

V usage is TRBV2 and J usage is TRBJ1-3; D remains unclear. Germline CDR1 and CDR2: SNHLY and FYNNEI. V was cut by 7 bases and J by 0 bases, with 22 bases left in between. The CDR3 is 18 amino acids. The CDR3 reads CASTMNGIHYSSGNTIYF. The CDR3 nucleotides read TGTGCCAGCACCATGAACGGTATACACTATTCCTCTGGAAACACCATATATTTT. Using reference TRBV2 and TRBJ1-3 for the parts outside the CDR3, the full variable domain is EPEVTQTPSHQVTQMGQEVILRCVPISNHLYFYWYRQILGQKVEFLVSFYNNEISEKSEIFDDQFSVERPDGSNFTLKIRSTKLEDSAMYFCASTMNGIHYSSGNTIYFGEGSWLTVV.

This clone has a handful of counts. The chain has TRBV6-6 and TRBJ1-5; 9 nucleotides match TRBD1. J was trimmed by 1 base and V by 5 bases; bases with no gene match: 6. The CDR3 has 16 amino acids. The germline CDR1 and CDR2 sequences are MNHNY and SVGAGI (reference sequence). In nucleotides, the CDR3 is TGTGCCAGCAGTCTACAGGGGGCCCGGAGCAATCAGCCCCAGCATTTT. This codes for CASSLQGARSNQPQHF.

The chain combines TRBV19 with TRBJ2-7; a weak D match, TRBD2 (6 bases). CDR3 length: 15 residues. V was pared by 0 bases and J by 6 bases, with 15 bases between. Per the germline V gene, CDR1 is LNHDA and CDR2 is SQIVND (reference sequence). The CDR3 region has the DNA TGTGCCAGTAGTATAGATGCCCAGGGAGGATGCGAGCAGTACTTC. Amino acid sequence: CASSIDAQGGCEQYF.

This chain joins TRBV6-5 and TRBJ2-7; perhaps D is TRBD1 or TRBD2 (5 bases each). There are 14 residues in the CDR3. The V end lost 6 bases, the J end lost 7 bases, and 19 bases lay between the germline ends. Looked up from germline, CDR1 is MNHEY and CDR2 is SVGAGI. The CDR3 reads CASRPIGTAGEQYF. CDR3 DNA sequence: TGTGCCAGCAGACCTATAGGGACCGCCGGAGAGCAGTACTTC.